This T cell receptor beta chain originates from a study of T cell repertoires in cytomegalovirus infection. Looking at the study overall: CMV infection plus the matching HLA type was flagged by public TCR beta signatures.

Whole-study results and caveats: HLA-C-restricted CMV-specific TCR beta clonotypes were dominant in the ex vivo response. Cumulated frequencies of public TCR beta families served to identify carriers of CMV plus the relevant HLA.

A single record per CDR3 protein comes from TCRdb applying MiXCR to the reads. The table lists about 300,000 distinct CDR3 sequences, roughly 9.3% of them singletons. This clonotype was seen only a few times. What it binds is not known. Sequenced: PBMCs. This clonotype originated in a human donor in good health (CMV status not recorded). Some clones in this sample may be carry-over from other donors' samples.

The CDR3 is CASKGQSSPSGANVLTF. The CDR3 nucleotides are TGTGCCAGCAAGGGCCAATCATCCCCCTCTGGGGCCAACGTCCTGACTTTC. This sequence joins TRBV28 and TRBJ2-6; no clear D. V dropped 7 bases and J dropped 0 bases, with 16 bases sitting between them. Germline V lookup: CDR1 MDHEN, CDR2 SYDVKM. The CDR3 loop spans 17 amino acids.